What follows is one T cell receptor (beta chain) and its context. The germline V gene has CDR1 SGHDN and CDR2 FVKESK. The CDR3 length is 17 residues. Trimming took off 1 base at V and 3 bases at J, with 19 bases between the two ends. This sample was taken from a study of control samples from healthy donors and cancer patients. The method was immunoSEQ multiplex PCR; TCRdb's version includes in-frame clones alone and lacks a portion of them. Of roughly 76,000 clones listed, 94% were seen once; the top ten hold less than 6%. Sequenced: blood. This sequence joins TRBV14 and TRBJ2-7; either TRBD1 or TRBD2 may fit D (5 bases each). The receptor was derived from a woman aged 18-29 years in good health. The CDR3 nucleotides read TGTGCCAGCAGCCAAGTCTCGGGGCAGCCCTTTCTCTACGAGCAGTACTTC. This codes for CASSQVSGQPFLYEQYF.